The next 12 T cell receptor beta chains were all read from a single sample in a study of glioma-infiltrating T cells after dendritic cell vaccination. Profiled with immunoSEQ multiplex PCR; TCRdb holds only in-frame clones, not every one. The table records about 82,000 clones, roughly 90% of them present only once. The sample here was blood, taken before dendritic cell vaccination. Receptors originate from a human donor with glioblastoma.

The chain joins TRBV30 to TRBJ1-6; D might be TRBD1 (6 bases). The CDR3 runs to 17 residues. The V gene's germline CDR1 is GTSNPN and CDR2 SVGIG (reference sequence). V was cut by 3 bases and J by 8 bases, with 23 bases left in between. CDR3 nucleotides: TGTGCCTGGAGCGGGGGGGCAGGCCGGCTGCCGGATTCACCCCTCCACTTT. Its protein is CAWSGGAGRLPDSPLHF.

The V gene is TRBV2, the J gene TRBJ2-5, with D uncertain. The better agreement between TRBJ2-7 and the DNA end casts doubt on the J call. The CDR3 has 14 residues. Germline CDR1 SNHLY, CDR2 FYNNEI. This CDR3 is CASSVNLFPYEQYF. CDR3 DNA: TGTGCCAGCAGTGTGAACCTTTTTCCCTACGAGCAGTACTTC.

The V call is TRBV5-6, the J call TRBJ2-7, with D perhaps TRBD1 (5 bases). The CDR3 spans 14 residues. Trimming cost V 0 bases and J 2 bases, with 9 bases left between them. CDR1 is SGHDT, CDR2 YYEEEE, per germline. CDR3 sequence: CASSLVGQAYEQYF. The CDR3 nucleotides read TGTGCCAGCAGCTTGGTGGGGCAGGCCTACGAGCAGTACTTC.

The rearrangement links TRBV10-1 to TRBJ2-1, with 9 nucleotides matching TRBD2. V lost 4 bases and J lost 6; bases outside the gene matches: 4. The CDR3 extends over 14 amino acids. Germline loops: CDR1 WNHNN, CDR2 SYGVQD (reference sequence). CDR3: CASSVAGDGNEQFF. The CDR3 coding sequence is TGCGCCAGCAGTGTAGCGGGAGACGGCAATGAGCAGTTCTTC.

The chain carries TRBV5-1 and TRBJ2-6; D unresolved. V was cut by 0 bases and J by 0 bases, with 4 bases left in between. Germline values: CDR1 SGHRS, CDR2 YFSETQ. The CDR3 is 15 residues long. CDR3 protein: CASSLDSSGANVLTF. CDR3 sequence (DNA): TGCGCCAGCAGCTTGGACAGCTCTGGGGCCAACGTCCTGACTTTC.

CDR3 coding DNA: TGTGCCAGCAGCCCGAGGAGGGGCGAGACCCAGTACTTC. Encoded protein: CASSPRRGETQYF. The rearrangement joins TRBV11-3 to TRBJ2-5, with a weak D call TRBD2 (6 bases). Trimming shortened V by 5 bases and J by 5 bases, and 12 bases separated the two germline ends. The length of the CDR3 is 13 residues. CDR1 and CDR2 from the germline V gene are SGHNT and YENEEA.

The chain couples TRBV5-1 to TRBJ2-1; D may be TRBD2 (6 bases). This CDR3 is 18 amino acids long. Germline V gene lookup returns CDR1 SGHRS and CDR2 YFSETQ. Trimming left V 1 base short and J 1 base short, with 18 bases between. The CDR3 reads CASSLYFYVGGSYNEQFF. CDR3 DNA: TGCGCCAGCAGCTTGTACTTTTATGTCGGGGGTTCCTACAATGAGCAGTTCTTC.

The genes are TRBV9 and TRBJ1-1; no reliable D call. The CDR3 covers 14 residues. Germline CDR1 is SGDLS and CDR2 is YYNGEE. The V end was cut by 3 bases, the J end by 0 bases, with 9 bases between. CDR3 residues: CASSERVLNTEAFF. The CDR3 nucleotides are TGTGCCAGCAGCGAGCGCGTTTTGAACACTGAAGCTTTCTTT.

The V gene is TRBV30, the J gene TRBJ1-2, with D unresolved. Germline V gene lookup returns CDR1 GTSNPN and CDR2 SVGIG (reference sequence). Trimming took off 3 bases at V and 13 bases at J, with 24 bases between the two ends. The CDR3 contains 14 residues. The CDR3 spells CAWRPPGSISWCTF. CDR3 in DNA: TGTGCCTGGAGGCCTCCAGGTTCAATCAGCTGGTGCACCTTC.

V gene TRBV6-6 combines with J gene TRBJ1-1; D might be TRBD1 (5 bases). The CDR3 totals 12 residues. Germline-derived CDR1 and CDR2 are MNHNY and SVGAGI (reference sequence). V lost 4 bases, J lost 8 bases, and 11 bases lay in between. CDR3 coding DNA: TGTGCCAGCAGTTTCACCACAGGAGAAGCTTTCTTT. As protein: CASSFTTGEAFF.

The V call is TRBV10-2, the J call TRBJ2-5; 7 nucleotides align to TRBD1. The J call is in doubt because the DNA end fits TRBJ2-7 better. Germline assignment: CDR1 WSHSY and CDR2 SAAADI. The length of the CDR3 is 14 residues. The CDR3: CASLPRTGAYEQYF. CDR3 in DNA: TGCGCCAGCCTGCCCCGGACAGGAGCCTACGAGCAGTACTTC.

The chain combines TRBV20-1 with TRBJ1-1, with unresolved D. CDR3 size: 11 residues. Trimming removed 7 bases at V and 7 bases at J, with 13 bases between. CDR1 is DFQATT and CDR2 is SNEGSKA in the germline V gene (reference sequence). The CDR3 DNA reads TGCAGTGGTAGGGCCCCCAATGAAGCTTTCTTT. This gives the protein CSGRAPNEAFF.